This record concerns one T cell receptor (beta chain) sequence. What it binds is unknown. The data belong to a study of shared clonotypes between healthy human individuals. In the study overall: Samples came from a couple of female and a few male donors aged 18 to 49.

Notes on the study in general: Some clonotypes were shared by all four sorted-subset donors, while others were not shared. The non-shared ones had lower generation probabilities than the shared ones.

Data came from immunoSEQ multiplex PCR; TCRdb stores just in-frame clones and leaves some out. The data contain about 1.1 million clones, approximately 80% of them singletons. The CDR3 has 13 residues. Germline trimming cut 5 bases from V and 3 bases from J; bases unmatched to any gene: 3. Germline CDR1 and CDR2: LNHDA and SQIVND (reference sequence). The source material was memory CD4+ T cells from PBMCs. Sample subset: CD45RA-negative fraction. The gene calls are TRBV19 and TRBJ1-1; 7 bases are shared with TRBD1. This clonotype was sampled from a man aged 18 to 29 in good health. Some clones in this sample may be carry-over from other donors' samples. The CDR3 here is CASSSTGDTEAFF. The DNA of the CDR3 is TGTGCCAGTAGTTCTACAGGGGACACTGAAGCTTTCTTT.